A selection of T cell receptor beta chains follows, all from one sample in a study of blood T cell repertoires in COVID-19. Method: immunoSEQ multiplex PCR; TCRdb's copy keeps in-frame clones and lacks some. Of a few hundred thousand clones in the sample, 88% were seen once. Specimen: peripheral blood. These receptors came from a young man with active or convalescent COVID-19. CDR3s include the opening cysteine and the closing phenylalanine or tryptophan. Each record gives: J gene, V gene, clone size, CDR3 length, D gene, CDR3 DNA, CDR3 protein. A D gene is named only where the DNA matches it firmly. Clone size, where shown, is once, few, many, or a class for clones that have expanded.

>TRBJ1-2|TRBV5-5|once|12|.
TGTGCCAGCAGCAGAAGGGAGGGGAGCTACACCTTC
CASSRREGSYTF
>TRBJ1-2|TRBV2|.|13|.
TGTGCCAGCAGTGAGTCAGGGGACTATGGCTACACCTTC
CASSESGDYGYTF
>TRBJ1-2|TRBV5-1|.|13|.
TGCGCCAGCAGCTTGTCTCCCACAGGTGGCTACACCTTC
CASSLSPTGGYTF
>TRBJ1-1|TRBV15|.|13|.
TGTGCCACCAGCAGAGCGCGGGGGCCAGAAGCTTTCTTT
CATSRARGPEAFF
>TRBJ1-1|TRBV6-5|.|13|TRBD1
TGTGCCAGCAGTAGACAGGGGGCCACTGAAGCTTTCTTT
CASSRQGATEAFF
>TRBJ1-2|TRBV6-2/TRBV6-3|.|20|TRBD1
TGTGCCAGCAGATACACAAACAACGGACAGGGGTGGAGAAGCGGCTATGGCTACACCTTC
CASRYTNNGQGWRSGYGYTF
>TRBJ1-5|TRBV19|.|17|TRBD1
TGTGCCAGTACCTCGGGACAGGGATGGGTAAGCAATCAGCCCCAGCATTTT
CASTSGQGWVSNQPQHF
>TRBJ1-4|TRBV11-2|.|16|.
TGTGCCAGCAGCTTCGGGGGCGCGGGAGAAAATGAAAAACTGTTTTTT
CASSFGGAGENEKLFF
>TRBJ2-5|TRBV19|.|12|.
TGTGCCAGTAGCCAGGGGCGTGAGACCCAGTACTTC
CASSQGRETQYF
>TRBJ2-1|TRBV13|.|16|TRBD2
TGTGCCAGCAGCTTAGTACGACTAGCGGGGTACAATGAGCAGTTCTTC
CASSLVRLAGYNEQFF
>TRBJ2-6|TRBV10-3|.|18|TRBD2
TGTGCCATCAGTGATTGGACTAGCTCAAGCTCTGGGGCCAACGTCCTGACTTTC
CAISDWTSSSSGANVLTF
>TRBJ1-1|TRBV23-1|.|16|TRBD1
TGCGCCAGCAGCCACGGGACAGAAGTAAGAAACACTGAAGCTTTCTTT
CASSHGTEVRNTEAFF
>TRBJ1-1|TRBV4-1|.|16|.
TGCGCCAGCAGCCCCGGTTTTGTGAAGAGGAACACTGAAGCTTTCTTT
CASSPGFVKRNTEAFF
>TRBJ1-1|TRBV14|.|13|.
TGTGCCAGCAGCCAAGGCCAGGCCACTGAAGCTTTCTTT
CASSQGQATEAFF
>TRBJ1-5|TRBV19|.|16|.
TGTGCCAGTAGTATAGGTCGCGGGAATAGCAATCAGCCCCAGCATTTT
CASSIGRGNSNQPQHF
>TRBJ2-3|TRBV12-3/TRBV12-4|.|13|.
TGTGCCAGCAGTTTCCTGACGCGGGGTACGCAGTATTTT
CASSFLTRGTQYF
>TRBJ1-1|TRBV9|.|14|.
TGTGCCAGCAGCGTAGGGAGGGGAACCACTGAAGCTTTCTTT
CASSVGRGTTEAFF
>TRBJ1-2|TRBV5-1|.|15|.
TGCGCCAGCAGCTTGGCCGGGGTGGCTAACTATGGCTACACCTTC
CASSLAGVANYGYTF
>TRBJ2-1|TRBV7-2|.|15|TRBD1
TGTGCCAGCAGCTACAGCACAGGGGTCTACAATGAGCAGTTCTTC
CASSYSTGVYNEQFF
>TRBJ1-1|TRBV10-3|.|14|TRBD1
TGTGCCACCCAAACCGACAGGGGGAACACTGAAGCTTTCTTT
CATQTDRGNTEAFF
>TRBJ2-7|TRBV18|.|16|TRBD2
TGTGCCAGCTCACCATTTCTAGCGGGGGGATCCTACGAGCAGTACTTC
CASSPFLAGGSYEQYF
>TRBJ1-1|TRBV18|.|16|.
TGTGCCAGCTCACCACCGATCGCAGGGCGGAACACTGAAGCTTTCTTT
CASSPPIAGRNTEAFF
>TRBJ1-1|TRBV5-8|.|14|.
TGTGCCAGCAGCTTGACGGGAATGAACACTGAAGCTTTCTTT
CASSLTGMNTEAFF
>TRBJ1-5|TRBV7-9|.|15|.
TGTGCCAGCAGCTTAGATCGACAACCGAATCAGCCCCAGCATTTT
CASSLDRQPNQPQHF
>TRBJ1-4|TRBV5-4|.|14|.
TGTGCCAGCAGCTTGGGGGGGCAAGATGAAAAACTGTTTTTT
CASSLGGQDEKLFF
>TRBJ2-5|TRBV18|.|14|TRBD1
TGTGCCAGCTCCCCGACAGGGGGCGCCGAGACCCAGTACTTC
CASSPTGGAETQYF
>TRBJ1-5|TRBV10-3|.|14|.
TGTGCCATCAGTGAGTCGACTCGAGAGCAGCCCCAGCATTTT
CAISESTREQPQHF
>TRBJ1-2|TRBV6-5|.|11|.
TGTGCCAGCAGTTCGGGGTATGGCTACACCTTC
CASSSGYGYTF
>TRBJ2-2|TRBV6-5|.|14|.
TGTGCCAGCAGTTACGTCGGGGAGCCCGGGGAGCTGTTTTTT
CASSYVGEPGELFF
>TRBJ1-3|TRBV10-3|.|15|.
TGTGCCATCAGTGCCGACAGCAGCTCTGGAAACACCATATATTTT
CAISADSSSGNTIYF
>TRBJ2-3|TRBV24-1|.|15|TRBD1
TGTGCCACCAGTGATCCGGACAGGGGAGCCGATACGCAGTATTTT
CATSDPDRGADTQYF
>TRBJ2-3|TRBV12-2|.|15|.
TGTGCAAGTCGCTTAGTAAGGGGAAGCACAGATACGCAGTATTTT
CASRLVRGSTDTQYF
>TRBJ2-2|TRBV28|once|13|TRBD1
TGTGCCAGCAGTCGGACAGGGGACCGGGAGCTGTTTTTT
CASSRTGDRELFF
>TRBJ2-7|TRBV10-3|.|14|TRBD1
TGTGCCATCAGTTTAGGGACAGGTGCCTACGAGCAGTACTTC
CAISLGTGAYEQYF
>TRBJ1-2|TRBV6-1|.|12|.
TGTGCCAGCAGTGAAGCCGGGTATGGCTACACCTTC
CASSEAGYGYTF
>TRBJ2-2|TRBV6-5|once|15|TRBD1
TGTGCCAGCAGTCAACAGGGGGCTGGCACCGGGGAGCTGTTTTTT
CASSQQGAGTGELFF
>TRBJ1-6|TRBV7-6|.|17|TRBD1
TGTGCCAGCAGCGAACGACCGGGACAGGGAGATAATTCACCCCTCCACTTT
CASSERPGQGDNSPLHF
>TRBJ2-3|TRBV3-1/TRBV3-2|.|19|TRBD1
TGTGCCAGCAGCCAGACGGCAAGGGACAGGGGGCCCCCCACAGATACGCAGTATTTT
CASSQTARDRGPPTDTQYF
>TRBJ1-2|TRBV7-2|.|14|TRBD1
TGTGCCAGCAGCTTCAGGACAGGGGAATATGGCTACACCTTC
CASSFRTGEYGYTF
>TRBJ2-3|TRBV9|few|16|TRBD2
TGTGCCAGCAGCCTTAGGGCGGGGGGGAACACAGATACGCAGTATTTT
CASSLRAGGNTDTQYF
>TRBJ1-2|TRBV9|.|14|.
TGTGCCAGCAGCGTAGAATTGTACGGGGGTGGCTACACCTTC
CASSVELYGGGYTF